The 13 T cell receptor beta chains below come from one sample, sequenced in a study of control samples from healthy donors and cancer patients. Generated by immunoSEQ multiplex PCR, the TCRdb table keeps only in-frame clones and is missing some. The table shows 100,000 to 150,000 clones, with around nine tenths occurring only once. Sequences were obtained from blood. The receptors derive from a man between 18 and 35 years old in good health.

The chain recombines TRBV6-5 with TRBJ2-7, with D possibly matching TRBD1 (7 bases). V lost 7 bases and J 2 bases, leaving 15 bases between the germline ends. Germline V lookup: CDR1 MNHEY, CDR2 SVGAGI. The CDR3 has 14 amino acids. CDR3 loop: CASKGGTATYEQYF. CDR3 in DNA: TGTGCCAGCAAAGGGGGGACAGCTACCTACGAGCAGTACTTC.

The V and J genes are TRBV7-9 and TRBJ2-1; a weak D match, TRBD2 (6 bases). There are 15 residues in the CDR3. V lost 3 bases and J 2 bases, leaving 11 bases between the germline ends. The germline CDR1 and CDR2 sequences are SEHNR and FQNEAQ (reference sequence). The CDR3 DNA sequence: TGTGCCAGCAGCTTGGGCGGGGTCACCTACAATGAGCAGTTCTTC. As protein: CASSLGGVTYNEQFF.

Here the CDR3 reads CASSLMGHSSGNTIYF. CDR3 DNA sequence: TGTGCCAGCAGCTTGATGGGCCATTCTTCTGGAAACACCATATATTTT. The rearrangement links TRBV7-2 to TRBJ1-3; D unclear. Deletions cut 3 bases from V and 1 base from J, with 13 bases between. CDR3 length equals 16 residues. CDR1 and CDR2 (germline): SGHTA, FQGNSA.

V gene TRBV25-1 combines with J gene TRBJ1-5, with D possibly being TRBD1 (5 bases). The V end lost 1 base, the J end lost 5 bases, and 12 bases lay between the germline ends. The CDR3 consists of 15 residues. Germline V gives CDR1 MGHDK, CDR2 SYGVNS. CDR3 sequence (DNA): TGTGCCAGCAGTGAATCCGGCAGGGAGCATCAGCCCCAGCATTTT. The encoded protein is CASSESGREHQPQHF.

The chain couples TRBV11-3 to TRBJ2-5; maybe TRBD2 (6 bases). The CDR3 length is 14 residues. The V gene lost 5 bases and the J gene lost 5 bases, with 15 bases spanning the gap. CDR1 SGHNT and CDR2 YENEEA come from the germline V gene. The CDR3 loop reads CASSPGRGWETQYF. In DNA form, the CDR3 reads TGTGCCAGCAGCCCAGGCCGGGGGTGGGAGACCCAGTACTTC.

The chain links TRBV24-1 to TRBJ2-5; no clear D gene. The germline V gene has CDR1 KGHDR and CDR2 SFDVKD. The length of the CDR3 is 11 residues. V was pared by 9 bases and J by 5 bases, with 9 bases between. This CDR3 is CATEYGETQYF. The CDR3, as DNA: TGTGCCACCGAGTATGGGGAGACCCAGTACTTC.

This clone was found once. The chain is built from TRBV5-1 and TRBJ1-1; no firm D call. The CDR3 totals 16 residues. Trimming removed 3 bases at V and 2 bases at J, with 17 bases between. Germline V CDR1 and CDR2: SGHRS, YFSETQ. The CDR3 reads CASSSEGSKINTEAFF. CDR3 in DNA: TGCGCCAGCAGCTCAGAAGGTTCTAAGATTAACACTGAAGCTTTCTTT.

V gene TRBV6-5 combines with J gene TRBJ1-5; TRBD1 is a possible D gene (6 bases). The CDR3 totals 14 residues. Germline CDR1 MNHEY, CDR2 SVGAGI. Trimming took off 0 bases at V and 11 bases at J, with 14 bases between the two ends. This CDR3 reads CASSYSRGSASQHF. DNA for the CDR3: TGTGCCAGCAGTTACTCCAGGGGATCAGCGTCCCAGCATTTT.

The CDR3 DNA is TGTGCCAGCAGTTTGGACAGGGTTGCCTATGGCTACACCTTC. Residues: CASSLDRVAYGYTF. The rearrangement links TRBV2 to TRBJ1-2; 8 bases align to TRBD1. With 5 bases clipped from V and 4 bases from J, the junction kept 6 bases outside the gene matches. In germline, CDR1 is SNHLY, CDR2 FYNNEI. CDR3 length: 14 residues.

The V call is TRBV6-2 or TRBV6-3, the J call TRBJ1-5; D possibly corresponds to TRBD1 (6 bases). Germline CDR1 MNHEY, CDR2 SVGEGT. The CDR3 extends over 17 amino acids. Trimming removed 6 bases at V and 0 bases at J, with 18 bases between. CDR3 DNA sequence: TGTGCCAGCAGCCCTAGGGGGGGCTCCTATAGCAATCAGCCCCAGCATTTT. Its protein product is CASSPRGGSYSNQPQHF.

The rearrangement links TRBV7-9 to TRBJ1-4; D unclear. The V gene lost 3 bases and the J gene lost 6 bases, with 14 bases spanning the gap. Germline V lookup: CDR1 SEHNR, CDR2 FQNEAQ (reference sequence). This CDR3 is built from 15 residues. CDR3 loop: CASSFFSMWDEKLFF. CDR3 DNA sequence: TGTGCCAGCAGCTTCTTTTCTATGTGGGATGAAAAACTGTTTTTT.

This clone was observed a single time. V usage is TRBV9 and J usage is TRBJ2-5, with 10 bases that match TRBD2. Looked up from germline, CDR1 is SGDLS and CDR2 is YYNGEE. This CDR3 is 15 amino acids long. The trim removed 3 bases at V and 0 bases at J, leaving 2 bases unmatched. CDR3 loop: CASSGTSGDQETQYF. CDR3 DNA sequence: TGTGCCAGCAGCGGAACTAGCGGGGACCAAGAGACCCAGTACTTC.

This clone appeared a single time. The CDR3 nucleotides are TGTGCCAGCAGCCCTTCACAGGGCAGCCTGGCGGGAGCTTTCTTT. Its protein product is CASSPSQGSLAGAFF. The chain employs TRBV7-3 and TRBJ1-1; TRBD1 is a possible D gene (6 bases). The germline V gene has CDR1 SGHTA and CDR2 FQGTGA. The CDR3 totals 15 residues. Trimming left V 5 bases short and J 10 bases short, with 23 bases between.